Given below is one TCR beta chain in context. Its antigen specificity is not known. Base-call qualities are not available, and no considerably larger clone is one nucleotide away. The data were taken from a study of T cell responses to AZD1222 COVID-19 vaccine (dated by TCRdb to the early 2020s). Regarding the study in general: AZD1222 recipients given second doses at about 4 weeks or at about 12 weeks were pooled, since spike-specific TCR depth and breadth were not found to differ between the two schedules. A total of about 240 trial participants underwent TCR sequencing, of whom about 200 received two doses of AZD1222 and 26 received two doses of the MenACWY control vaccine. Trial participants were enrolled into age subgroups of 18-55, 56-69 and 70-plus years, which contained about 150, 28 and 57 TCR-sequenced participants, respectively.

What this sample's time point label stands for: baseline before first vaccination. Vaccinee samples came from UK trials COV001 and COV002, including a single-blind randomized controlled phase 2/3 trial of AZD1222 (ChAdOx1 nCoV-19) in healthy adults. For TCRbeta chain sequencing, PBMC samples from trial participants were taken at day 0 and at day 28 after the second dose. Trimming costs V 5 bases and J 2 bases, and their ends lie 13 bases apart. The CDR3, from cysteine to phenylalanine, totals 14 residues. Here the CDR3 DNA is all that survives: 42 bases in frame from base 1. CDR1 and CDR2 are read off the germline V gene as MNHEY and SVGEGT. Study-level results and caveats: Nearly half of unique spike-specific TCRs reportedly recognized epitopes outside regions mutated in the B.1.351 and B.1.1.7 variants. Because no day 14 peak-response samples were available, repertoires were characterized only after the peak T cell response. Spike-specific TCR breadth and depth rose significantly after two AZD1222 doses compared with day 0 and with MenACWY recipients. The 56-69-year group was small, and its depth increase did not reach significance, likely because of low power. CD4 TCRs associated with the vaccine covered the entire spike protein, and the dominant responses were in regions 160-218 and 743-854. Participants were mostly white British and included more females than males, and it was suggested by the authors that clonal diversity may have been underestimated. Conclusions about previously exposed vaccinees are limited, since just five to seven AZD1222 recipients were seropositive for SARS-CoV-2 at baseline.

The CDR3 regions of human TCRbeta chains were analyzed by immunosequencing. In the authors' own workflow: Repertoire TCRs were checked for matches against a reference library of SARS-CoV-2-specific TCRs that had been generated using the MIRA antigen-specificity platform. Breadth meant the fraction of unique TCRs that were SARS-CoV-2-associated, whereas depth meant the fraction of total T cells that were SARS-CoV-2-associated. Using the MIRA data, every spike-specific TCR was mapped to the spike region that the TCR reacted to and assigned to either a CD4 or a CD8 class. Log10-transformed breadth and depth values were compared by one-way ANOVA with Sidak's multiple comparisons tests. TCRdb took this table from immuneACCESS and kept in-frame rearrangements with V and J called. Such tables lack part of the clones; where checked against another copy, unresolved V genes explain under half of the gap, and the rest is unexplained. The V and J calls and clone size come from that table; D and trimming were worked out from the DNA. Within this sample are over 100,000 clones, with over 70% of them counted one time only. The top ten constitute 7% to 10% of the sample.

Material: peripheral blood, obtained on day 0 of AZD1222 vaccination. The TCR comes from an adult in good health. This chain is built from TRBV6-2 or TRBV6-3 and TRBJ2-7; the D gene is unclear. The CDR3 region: CASSPGIVAYEQYF. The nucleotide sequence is TGTGCCAGCAGTCCAGGTATCGTTGCCTACGAGCAGTACTTC.